This TCR beta chain was identified in a study of blood T cells in healthy people across ages. Worth noting for this clonotype: Its antigen is as yet unknown.

Findings of the study overall: Diversity of TCR beta correlated strongly with naive T cell percentage. Versus aged donors, long-lived donors had higher diversity and more naive CD4+ cells.

The second PCR ran about 7 to 12 cycles with a sample-barcoded 5' primer and J-beta primers. The authors tagged each cDNA molecule using a template-switch adaptor with 12 random nucleotides. TCRdb reprocessed the 5' RACE reads via MiXCR and lists one record per CDR3 protein. The data show fewer than 900,000 distinct CDR3 sequences, with roughly 50% seen just once and 30% to 40% held by the top ten. Germline loops: CDR1 SEHNR, CDR2 FQNEAQ (reference sequence). V shed 5 bases, J shed 9 bases, and the junction held 13 bases outside the gene matches. The CDR3 contains 15 residues. The clonotype originates from an older woman in good health. The rearrangement joins TRBV7-9 to TRBJ2-1; 7 bases map to TRBD1. The sample taken for sequencing was blood. The CDR3 reads CASSPRDSPIGEQFF. In DNA, the CDR3 is TGTGCCAGCAGCCCTCGGGACAGTCCAATTGGTGAGCAGTTCTTC. Full variable domain (rest looked up from reference TRBV7-9 and TRBJ2-1): DTGVSQNPRHKITKRGQNVTFRCDPISEHNRLYWYRQTLGQGPEFLTYFQNEAQLEKSRLLSDRFSAERPKGSFSTLEIQRTEQGDSAMYLCASSPRDSPIGEQFFGPGTRLTVL.